Sequencing of this T cell receptor (beta chain) was carried out in a study of cytomegalovirus exposure and HLA in healthy donors. This clone showed up just once. The antigen remains unidentified. 13 Jbeta primers and 60 Vbeta primers were used for the PCR. TCRdb keeps only in-frame clones here, not all; method: immunoSEQ multiplex PCR. The data show hundreds of thousands of clones, about 80% seen once. Study-wide results and caveats: For most TCR beta V segments, an earlier analysis put the productive rate at about 87% or about 30% of the time.

Material: PBMCs. This sequence originates from a man aged 18 to 35 in good health and CMV-seronegative.

This CDR3 reads CASTTQTGGFSEQYF. For the CDR3, the DNA is TGCGCCAGCACGACCCAGACAGGGGGCTTCTCCGAGCAGTACTTC. The V gene is TRBV5-1, the J gene TRBJ2-7, with 10 bases matching TRBD1. V shed 6 bases, J shed 6 bases, and the junction held 12 bases outside the gene matches. The CDR3 is 15 residues long. Per germline, CDR1 SGHRS and CDR2 YFSETQ.